This passage covers 7 T cell receptor beta chains from one sample sequenced in a study of Ad26.COV2.S vaccination and SARS-CoV-2 variants. Treatment meaning: some 20 received Ad26.COV2.S at low or high dose, single or two shots; about 5 received placebo; per-sample allocation not given. The investigators took samples on day 63 after the first vaccine or placebo injection. Libraries were prepared by immunoSEQ multiplex PCR; TCRdb keeps only in-frame clonotypes and omits some of them. The table has a few hundred thousand clones, roughly 88% seen once. The starting material was peripheral blood, obtained in a trial of Ad26.COV2.S vaccine versus placebo. The source is a person aged 18-60 years who received the Ad26.COV2.S COVID-19 vaccine or a placebo.

The chain couples TRBV6-5 to TRBJ1-6; TRBD1 might be the D (6 bases). Germline V gives CDR1 MNHEY, CDR2 SVGAGI. V dropped 5 bases and J dropped 12 bases, with 20 bases sitting between them. This CDR3 has 15 residues. The CDR3: CASSKWTDDMEPLHF. The CDR3 DNA reads as TGTGCCAGCAGTAAATGGACAGACGATATGGAACCCCTCCACTTT.

The table lists this clone with a count of one. The rearrangement links TRBV27 to TRBJ1-4; D remains ambiguous. Germline V gene lookup returns CDR1 MNHEY and CDR2 SMNVEV (reference sequence). V lost 1 base and J lost 7, with 13 bases in between. The CDR3 is made up of 15 amino acids. The CDR3 DNA reads TGTGCCAGCAGTTTATTGACGGATGGAGGTGAAAAACTGTTTTTT. This codes for CASSLLTDGGEKLFF. Full variable domain (remainder filled in from reference TRBV27 and TRBJ1-4): EAQVTQNPRYLITVTGKKLTVTCSQNMNHEYMSWYRQDPGLGLRQIYYSMNVEVTDKGDVPEGYKVSRKEKRNFPLILESPSPNQTSLYFCASSLLTDGGEKLFFGSGTQLSVL.

J is TRBJ2-3 and V is TRBV19; no firm D call. The length of the CDR3 is 15 residues. V lost 3 bases to trimming and J lost 4 bases, with 14 bases between them. CDR1 is LNHDA and CDR2 is SQIVND in the germline V gene (reference sequence). CDR3: CASSMTSRYSDTQYF. CDR3 in DNA: TGTGCCAGTAGTATGACGAGTCGGTACTCAGATACGCAGTATTTT. The entire variable domain, with the rest obtained from reference TRBV19 and TRBJ2-3, is as follows: DGGITQSPKYLFRKEGQNVTLSCEQNLNHDAMYWYRQDPGQGLRLIYYSQIVNDFQKGDIAEGYSVSREKKESFPLTVTSAQKNPTAFYLCASSMTSRYSDTQYFGPGTRLTVL.

The chain recombines TRBV28 with TRBJ2-7; D is ambiguous. This CDR3 has 14 amino acids. CDR1 and CDR2 from the germline V gene are MDHEN and SYDVKM. The ends were cut back, 6 bases at V and 3 bases at J, with 15 bases in the middle. CDR3 nucleotide sequence: TGTGCCAGCAGCTCAACTGGATCACTCTACGAGCAGTACTTC. Translating gives CASSSTGSLYEQYF. The full variable domain, in which reference TRBV28 and TRBJ2-7 provide the parts outside the CDR3, is DVKVTQSSRYLVKRTGEKVFLECVQDMDHENMFWYRQDPGLGLRLIYFSYDVKMKEKGDIPEGYSVSREKKERFSLILESASTNQTSMYLCASSSTGSLYEQYFGPGTRLTVT.

The chain employs TRBV4-2 and TRBJ1-2; D is possibly TRBD1 (5 bases). Germline V lookup: CDR1 LGHNA, CDR2 YNFKEQ. Deletions cut 2 bases from V and 5 bases from J, with 24 bases between. The length of the CDR3 is 18 residues. The CDR3 loop reads CASSQTRIPGEGVYGYTF. The CDR3 DNA follows: TGTGCCAGCAGCCAAACACGTATCCCCGGGGAAGGGGTGTATGGCTACACCTTC.

The chain recombines TRBV9 with TRBJ2-7; 7 nucleotides line up with TRBD2. Trimming removed 0 bases from V and 3 bases from J; junction bases left unmatched: 6. The CDR3 has 15 residues. Germline V CDR1 and CDR2: SGDLS, YYNGEE. The CDR3 sequence: CASSVGGGVVYEQYF. The CDR3 region has the DNA TGTGCCAGCAGCGTAGGGGGAGGGGTGGTCTACGAGCAGTACTTC.

The chain couples TRBV7-6 to TRBJ2-2; TRBD2 agrees at 9 bases. The germline V gene encodes CDR1 SGHVS and CDR2 FNYEAQ. This CDR3 contains 17 residues. Trimming cost V 5 bases and J 5 bases; bases outside gene matches: 12. CDR3 nucleotide sequence: TGTGCCAGCAGCCCCGGGATAGCGGGAGAAGGGACCGGGGAGCTGTTTTTT. Translated, it gives CASSPGIAGEGTGELFF.